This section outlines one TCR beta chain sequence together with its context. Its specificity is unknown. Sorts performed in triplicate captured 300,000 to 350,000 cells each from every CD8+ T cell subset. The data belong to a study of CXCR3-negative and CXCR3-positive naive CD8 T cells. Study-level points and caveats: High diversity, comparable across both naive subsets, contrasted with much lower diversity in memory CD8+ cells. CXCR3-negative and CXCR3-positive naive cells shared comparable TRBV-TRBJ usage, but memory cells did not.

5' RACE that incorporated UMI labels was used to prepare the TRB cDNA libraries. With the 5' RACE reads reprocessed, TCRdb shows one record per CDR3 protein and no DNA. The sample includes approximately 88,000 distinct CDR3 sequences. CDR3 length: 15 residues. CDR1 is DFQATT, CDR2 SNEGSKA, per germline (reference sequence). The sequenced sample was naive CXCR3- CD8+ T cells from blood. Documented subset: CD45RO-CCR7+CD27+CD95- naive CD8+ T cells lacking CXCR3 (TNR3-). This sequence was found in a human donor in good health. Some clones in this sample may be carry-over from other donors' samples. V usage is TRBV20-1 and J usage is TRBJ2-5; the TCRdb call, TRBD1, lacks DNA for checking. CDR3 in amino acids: CSARGRSGPGETQYF.